This passage covers 23 T cell receptor beta chains from one sample sequenced in a study of beta chain features in type 1 diabetes. Their antigen targets remain unknown. General study results and limits: When Type 1 diabetes patients were examined, their TCRB CDR3s proved moderately but significantly shorter in all four CD4+ subsets.

Expressed TCRB transcripts were sequenced because the entire RNA isolate underwent reverse transcription. Generated by immunoSEQ multiplex PCR, the TCRdb table keeps only in-frame clones and is missing some. The data show about 640,000 clones, around 12% seen once. Sequenced: naive CD4+ T cells from blood. These receptors originate from a man aged 25 to 40 with type 1 diabetes.

This clone has a handful of counts. The J gene is TRBJ1-3, the V gene TRBV7-2, with D unclear. This CDR3 contains 13 residues. With 2 bases removed from V and 3 bases from J, the gap between germline ends came to 5 bases. The germline CDR1 and CDR2 sequences are SGHTA and FQGNSA. The CDR3 spells CASSLTDGNTIYF. Written as DNA, the CDR3 is TGTGCCAGCAGCTTAACCGATGGAAACACCATATATTTT.

J is TRBJ2-7 and V is TRBV29-1, with 9 bases that match TRBD2. The CDR3 runs 13 residues. V trimming: 6 bases; J trimming: 0 bases; junction bases outside the gene matches: 3. The germline V gene has CDR1 SQVTM and CDR2 ANQGSEA. Written as DNA, the CDR3 is TGCAGCGTGCGGGAGGGGCACTCCTACGAGCAGTACTTC. Protein: CSVREGHSYEQYF.

In the case of this clone: Distinct nucleotide sequences in the sample also encode this CDR3. The chain combines TRBV5-6 with TRBJ2-1; D is perhaps TRBD1 (5 bases). The V end was cut by 1 base, the J end by 9 bases, with 5 bases between. The CDR3 length is 11 residues. Germline V gene sequence: CDR1 SGHDT, CDR2 YYEEEE. The CDR3 DNA is TGTGCCAGCAGCTTGCAGGGTGAGCAGTTCTTC. Translation: CASSLQGEQFF.

The rearrangement uses TRBV19 and TRBJ1-1; 7 nucleotides align to TRBD1. The CDR3 spans 12 residues. Germline values: CDR1 LNHDA, CDR2 SQIVND (reference sequence). The V and J ends lost 5 bases and 7 bases, in that order; junction bases with no gene match: 4. The CDR3 DNA reads TGTGCCAGTAGTCTACGACAGGGTGAAGCTTTCTTT. Translated, it gives CASSLRQGEAFF.

This clone was found a few times. This chain uses TRBV2 with TRBJ1-5; maybe TRBD1 (6 bases). Trimming removed 2 bases at V and 0 bases at J, with 11 bases between. Germline lookup yields CDR1 SNHLY and CDR2 FYNNEI. The CDR3 contains 16 residues. The CDR3 DNA follows: TGTGCCAGCAGTGAAAGACAGGTTAATAGCAATCAGCCCCAGCATTTT. This sequence encodes CASSERQVNSNQPQHF.

This clone was found a few times. The chain carries TRBV7-8 and TRBJ1-4; TRBD1 agrees at 8 bases. Per the germline V gene, CDR1 is SGHVS and CDR2 is FQNEAQ. Unmatched junction bases numbered 7, after V lost 5 bases and J lost 8 bases. The CDR3 sequence is 14 residues long. The CDR3 bases are TGTGCCAGCAGCCCGACAGGGGCCACCGAAAAACTGTTTTTT. This sequence encodes CASSPTGATEKLFF.

In its sample, this clone was seen a few times. The rearrangement joins TRBV14 to TRBJ1-1; possible D gene TRBD1, 5 bases. V gave up 4 bases and J gave up 14 bases, with 20 bases separating them. This CDR3 spans 13 amino acids. Germline V lookup: CDR1 SGHDN, CDR2 FVKESK. In DNA, the CDR3 is TGTGCCAGCAGCCCACCGGGACCCCACGGGAGCTTCTTT. Its protein is CASSPPGPHGSFF.

The genes are TRBV10-3 and TRBJ2-5; maybe TRBD2 (7 bases). CDR1 is ENHRY and CDR2 is SYGVKD in the germline V gene. The CDR3 totals 15 residues. The V end was cut by 0 bases, the J end by 5 bases, with 13 bases between. The chain's CDR3 is CAISESRGAAETQYF. DNA of the CDR3: TGTGCCATCAGTGAGTCTCGGGGGGCTGCGGAGACCCAGTACTTC.

This clone appeared a few times. J is TRBJ2-7 and V is TRBV7-9; 8 bases fit TRBD1. CDR3 length equals 14 residues. V shed 5 bases and J 3 bases; nucleotides not matched to a gene: 6. Per germline, CDR1 SEHNR and CDR2 FQNEAQ (reference sequence). CDR3 sequence reads: CASSRDRNIYEQYF. DNA of the CDR3: TGTGCCAGCAGCCGGGACAGGAATATCTACGAGCAGTACTTC.

The chain couples TRBV4-3 to TRBJ1-2; 7 positions match TRBD1. V dropped 3 bases and J dropped 5; count of bases not matched to a gene: 6. CDR1 and CDR2 from the germline V gene are LGHNA and YSLEER. This CDR3 has 14 residues. This chain's CDR3 is CASSHDGTAYGYTF. The CDR3 nucleotides read TGCGCCAGCAGCCATGACGGGACAGCATATGGCTACACCTTC.

The chain joins TRBV5-1 to TRBJ1-3, with unresolved D. The V and J ends lost 0 bases and 4 bases respectively, with 11 bases between them. Per the germline V gene, CDR1 is SGHRS and CDR2 is YFSETQ. The CDR3 spans 15 residues. CDR3: CASSLADGRGNTIYF. The CDR3, as DNA: TGCGCCAGCAGCTTGGCTGACGGGAGGGGAAACACCATATATTTT.

This sequence joins TRBV9 and TRBJ1-5; 7 nucleotides agree with TRBD1. CDR3 length: 16 residues. CDR1 and CDR2 from the germline V gene are SGDLS and YYNGEE. V gave up 3 bases and J gave up 5 bases; unmatched junction bases: 11. The CDR3 reads CASSEQLRGRDQPQHF. The DNA for the CDR3 is TGTGCCAGCAGCGAACAGCTGAGGGGGCGCGATCAGCCCCAGCATTTT.

This clone was seen more than once but under ten times. The chain is built from TRBV4-3 and TRBJ1-3; unclear D gene. From germline, CDR1 is LGHNA and CDR2 YSLEER. Trimming stripped 2 bases from V and 4 bases from J, with 18 bases between. CDR3 length: 17 amino acids. CDR3 protein: CASSQKTLTDWGNTIYF. The CDR3 nucleotides are TGCGCCAGCAGCCAAAAAACCTTAACGGATTGGGGAAACACCATATATTTT.

The V gene is TRBV4-3, the J gene TRBJ2-7; possible D gene TRBD1, 5 bases. CDR1 and CDR2 from the germline V gene are LGHNA and YSLEER. CDR3 length equals 15 residues. V gave up 0 bases and J gave up 3 bases, with 12 bases separating them. In DNA, the CDR3 is TGCGCCAGCAGCCAAGACAGGGTAGGGCGCTACGAGCAGTACTTC. Residues: CASSQDRVGRYEQYF.

This clone has a handful of counts. CDR3 bases: TGTGCCAGTAGTATTATGAGGGGCGAGACCGGGGAGCTGTTTTTT. Protein: CASSIMRGETGELFF. The V gene is TRBV19, the J gene TRBJ2-2, with D perhaps assigned TRBD1 or TRBD2 (5 bases each). This CDR3 contains 15 residues. Germline-derived CDR1 and CDR2 are LNHDA and SQIVND (reference sequence). V was clipped by 3 bases and J by 5 bases, with 13 bases between them.

On this clone itself: Distinct nucleotide sequences in the sample also encode this CDR3. The CDR3 spells CASSLARDTQYF. In DNA form, the CDR3 reads TGTGCCAGCAGCTTAGCGCGGGATACGCAGTATTTT. The J gene is TRBJ2-3, the V gene TRBV7-2; the D is unclear. CDR1 and CDR2 (germline): SGHTA, FQGNSA. This CDR3 has 12 residues. V was trimmed by 0 bases and J by 6 bases, leaving 4 bases between them.

This clone was seen a handful of times. This chain joins TRBV5-1 and TRBJ1-1; D not certain. V dropped 0 bases and J dropped 5 bases, with 11 bases sitting between them. Germline CDR1 and CDR2: SGHRS and YFSETQ. The CDR3 is 14 residues long. This CDR3 reads CASSLGQIETEAFF. The CDR3, as DNA: TGCGCCAGCAGCTTGGGGCAGATCGAGACTGAAGCTTTCTTT.

This chain connects TRBV7-2 to TRBJ2-1, with 9 bases fitting TRBD1. The CDR3 extends over 16 amino acids. The V gene end was trimmed by 2 bases and the J gene end by 1 base; junction bases not matched to a gene: 3. Germline CDR1 SGHTA, CDR2 FQGNSA. The CDR3 DNA follows: TGTGCCAGCAGCTTACGGACAGGGGTGTCCTACAATGAGCAGTTCTTC. Its translation: CASSLRTGVSYNEQFF.

This clone was recorded a few times. The V call is TRBV7-8, the J call TRBJ2-7; D is ambiguous. The CDR3 runs 15 residues. Germline V CDR1 and CDR2: SGHVS, FQNEAQ. Trimming stripped 0 bases from V and 5 bases from J, with 14 bases between. CDR3 in amino acids: CASSLADAVAHEQYF. The DNA for the CDR3 is TGTGCCAGCAGCTTAGCGGACGCTGTCGCCCACGAGCAGTACTTC.

This clone was detected only a few times. V and J are TRBV7-6 and TRBJ2-7; 7 bases line up with TRBD1. CDR3 size: 13 residues. The germline V gene has CDR1 SGHVS and CDR2 FNYEAQ. With 5 bases clipped from V and 2 bases from J, the junction kept 3 bases outside the gene matches. The CDR3 reads CASSPDRAYEQYF. CDR3 in DNA: TGTGCCAGCAGCCCCGACAGGGCCTACGAGCAGTACTTC.

This clone has a handful of counts. V gene TRBV5-1 combines with J gene TRBJ2-7; 10 positions match TRBD2. The V segment lost 4 bases and the J segment 5 bases; nucleotides outside the gene matches: 6. Germline V gene data show CDR1 as SGHRS and CDR2 as YFSETQ. CDR3 length: 14 amino acids. CDR3 sequence (DNA): TGCGCCAGCAGCCCGGGGACTAGCGTCGACGAGCAGTACTTC. Amino acid sequence: CASSPGTSVDEQYF.

As for this clone: Other DNA sequences in this specimen translate into the identical CDR3. The chain couples TRBV25-1 to TRBJ2-1, with unresolved D. The CDR3 is 14 amino acids. The V end was cut by 0 bases, the J end by 6 bases, with 9 bases between. CDR1 is MGHDK, CDR2 SYGVNS, per germline. The chain's CDR3 is CASSEYPGSNEQFF. Written as DNA, the CDR3 is TGTGCCAGCAGTGAATACCCAGGCAGCAATGAGCAGTTCTTC.

This clone came up a few times. The J gene is TRBJ1-1, the V gene TRBV18, with D possibly being TRBD1 (6 bases). The CDR3 spans 15 residues. Germline V lookup: CDR1 KGHSH, CDR2 LQKENI. V was trimmed by 0 bases and J by 5 bases, leaving 13 bases between them. The CDR3 reads CASSPPAGVRTEAFF. The CDR3 region has the DNA TGTGCCAGCTCACCACCGGCAGGGGTGAGAACTGAAGCTTTCTTT.